The 12 T cell receptor beta chains below were found in one sample sequenced in a study of shared T cell receptors in the human thymus. Here immunoSEQ multiplex PCR was the method, and the copy in TCRdb shows in-frame clones only, minus some. The sample contains under 450,000 clones, approximately 95% of which appear only once. Input material: thymocytes. The receptors were sampled from a human donor.

The V and J genes are TRBV25-1 and TRBJ2-7; 7 positions match TRBD1. CDR3 length: 14 residues. The germline V gene has CDR1 MGHDK and CDR2 SYGVNS. The junction had 3 bases not matched to a gene; V was cut back by 1 base and J by 3 bases. In DNA, the CDR3 is TGTGCCAGCAGTGAATTCGGGACAGTCTACGAGCAGTACTTC. It encodes CASSEFGTVYEQYF.

The chain has TRBV28 and TRBJ1-2, with D perhaps TRBD1 (6 bases). Germline-derived CDR1 and CDR2 are MDHEN and SYDVKM. The CDR3 spans 14 residues. V was cut by 7 bases and J by 6 bases, with 18 bases left in between. The DNA of the CDR3 is TGTGCCAGCATCAACAGGGTCCCCTCCAATGGCTACACCTTC. Translation gives CASINRVPSNGYTF.

This clone appeared a single time. The V call is TRBV18, the J call TRBJ2-1, with D perhaps given as TRBD1 or TRBD2 (5 bases each). This CDR3 has 14 amino acids. Trimming cost V 3 bases and J 10 bases, with 16 bases left between them. Germline CDR1 is KGHSH and CDR2 is LQKENI. The CDR3 spells CASSPQGPRQEQFF. As DNA, the CDR3 is TGTGCCAGCTCACCGCAGGGACCCCGCCAGGAGCAGTTCTTC.

The chain recombines TRBV9 with TRBJ2-5; 10 bases map to TRBD2. V lost 3 bases, J lost 4 bases, and 6 bases stayed unmatched. Germline V gene sequence: CDR1 SGDLS, CDR2 YYNGEE. The CDR3 runs 15 residues. In DNA, the CDR3 is TGTGCCAGCAGCGCTAGCGGGAGTTTAGGAGAGACCCAGTACTTC. It codes for CASSASGSLGETQYF.

The chain recombines TRBV28 with TRBJ1-1; the match to TRBD1 covers 8 bases. Trimming cost V 0 bases and J 8 bases; bases outside gene matches: 14. Germline loops: CDR1 MDHEN, CDR2 SYDVKM. The CDR3 runs to 17 residues. The CDR3 sequence is CASSLCTQGQVAVEAFF. The CDR3, as DNA: TGTGCCAGCAGTTTATGCACCCAGGGACAGGTCGCCGTGGAAGCTTTCTTT.

The chain links TRBV14 to TRBJ2-7, with 11 bases matching TRBD1. The CDR3 has 15 residues. Per germline, CDR1 SGHDN and CDR2 FVKESK. V shed 1 base, J shed 3 bases, and the junction held 2 bases outside the gene matches. The CDR3 bases are TGTGCCAGCAGCCAAGGGACAGGGGGCTACTACGAGCAGTACTTC. Translating it yields CASSQGTGGYYEQYF.

The rearrangement uses TRBV4-3 and TRBJ2-1; possible D gene TRBD2, 6 bases. Germline lookup yields CDR1 LGHNA and CDR2 YSLEER. Trimming removed 0 bases from V and 8 bases from J, with 14 bases in between. The CDR3 runs to 15 residues. CDR3 sequence (DNA): TGCGCCAGCAGCCAAGACTGTAGGCGGGGCTATGAGCAGTTCTTC. Protein: CASSQDCRRGYEQFF.

V usage is TRBV14 and J usage is TRBJ1-4; D remains ambiguous. Between the trimmed V and J ends, which lost 0 bases and 5 bases, there was a span of 13 bases. The CDR3 loop spans 16 amino acids. Germline CDR1 SGHDN, CDR2 FVKESK. For the CDR3, the DNA is TGTGCCAGCAGCCAAGAATCAGGCGGCGAGAATGAAAAACTGTTTTTT. Encoded protein: CASSQESGGENEKLFF. Looking up the rest from reference TRBV14 and TRBJ1-4 gives the full variable domain: EAGVTQFPSHSVIEKGQTVTLRCDPISGHDNLYWYRRVMGKEIKFLLHFVKESKQDESGMPNNRFLAERTGGTYSTLKVQPAELEDSGVYFCASSQESGGENEKLFFGSGTQLSVL.

The chain has TRBV5-4 and TRBJ2-7, with 7 nucleotides matching TRBD2. From germline, CDR1 is SGHNT and CDR2 YYREEE (reference sequence). The CDR3 spans 15 residues. Unmatched junction bases numbered 7, after V lost 4 bases and J lost 0 bases. The CDR3 spells CASSPRDYYSYEQYF. The CDR3 region has the DNA TGTGCCAGCAGCCCCCGGGACTACTACTCCTACGAGCAGTACTTC.

In DNA form, the CDR3 reads TGTGCCAGCAGTTACTCAGATGGGGGTGGCACTGAAGCTTTCTTT. This encodes CASSYSDGGGTEAFF. The rearrangement joins TRBV6-5 to TRBJ1-1; TRBD1 might be the D (5 bases). The germline CDR1 and CDR2 sequences are MNHEY and SVGAGI. The V and J ends lost 0 bases and 4 bases respectively, with 12 bases between them. The CDR3 runs 15 residues.

The chain joins TRBV25-1 to TRBJ2-1; D gene uncertain. From germline, CDR1 is MGHDK and CDR2 SYGVNS. V was cut by 5 bases and J by 0 bases, with 17 bases left in between. CDR3 length equals 17 residues. CDR3 region: CASSKKDTDSSYNEQFF. Here the CDR3 DNA reads TGTGCCAGCAGTAAGAAGGATACGGATAGCTCCTACAATGAGCAGTTCTTC.

The V call is TRBV7-3, the J call TRBJ2-7, with D uncertain. This CDR3 is 10 amino acids long. With 5 bases removed from V and 4 bases from J, the gap between germline ends came to 3 bases. The germline gives CDR1 SGHTA, CDR2 FQGTGA. CDR3 sequence reads: CASSQYEQYF. The CDR3 DNA reads TGTGCCAGCAGCCAGTACGAGCAGTACTTC.